This is a list of T cell receptor beta chains from one sample in a study of cytomegalovirus exposure and HLA in healthy donors. Sequencing was performed with immunoSEQ multiplex PCR; in TCRdb, only in-frame clones are kept and a portion is missing. The table lists about 160,000 clones, more than 70% of them singletons. The sample was PBMCs. The source is a woman in her forties or fifties in good health and CMV-seropositive. Each CDR3 is given with its conserved first and last residue. D genes are given only for firm matches. The size of a clone is reported for some rows only, either as once, few or many, or as a class for expanded clones.

D gene	V gene	J gene	clone size	CDR3 protein	CDR3 DNA
TRBD1	TRBV6-5	TRBJ2-7	-	CASEKETGTGSEQYF	TGTGCCAGCGAAAAAGAGACCGGGACAGGGTCCGAGCAGTACTTC
-	TRBV2	TRBJ2-1	-	CASRGGESGNEQFF	TGTGCCAGCAGAGGCGGGGAGAGCGGGAATGAGCAGTTCTTC
TRBD2	TRBV30	TRBJ2-1	-	CAWSVPGGGANNEQFF	TGTGCCTGGAGTGTACCGGGCGGGGGGGCCAACAATGAGCAGTTCTTC
TRBD1	TRBV19	TRBJ1-5	-	CASSMVGTGNQPQHF	TGTGCCAGTAGTATGGTGGGGACAGGGAACCAGCCCCAGCATTTT
-	TRBV28	TRBJ2-3	-	CASSIEDREGTDTQYF	TGTGCCAGCAGTATCGAGGACAGGGAGGGTACAGATACGCAGTATTTT
-	TRBV4-3	TRBJ2-5	-	CASSHTHQETQYF	TGCGCCAGCAGCCATACTCACCAAGAGACCCAGTACTTC
TRBD1	TRBV7-3	TRBJ2-6	-	CASSLTGGSGANVLTF	TGTGCCAGCAGCCTCACAGGGGGCAGTGGGGCCAACGTCCTGACTTTC
TRBD1	TRBV10-1	TRBJ1-2	-	CASSAGQGGEGYTF	TGCGCCAGCAGTGCCGGACAGGGAGGAGAAGGCTACACCTTC
-	TRBV7-2	TRBJ2-1	-	CASPQGQGYNEQFF	TGTGCCAGCCCCCAGGGGCAGGGTTACAATGAGCAGTTCTTC
TRBD1	TRBV6-5	TRBJ2-2	few	CASSYWGQGRDGELFF	TGTGCCAGCAGTTACTGGGGACAGGGGCGGGACGGGGAGCTGTTTTTT
TRBD1	TRBV27	TRBJ1-2	-	CASSWTGEEGYTF	TGTGCCAGCAGTTGGACAGGGGAAGAAGGCTACACCTTC
TRBD2	TRBV25-1	TRBJ2-7	-	CASNRGGALYEQYF	TGTGCCAGCAACCGGGGGGGGGCGCTTTACGAGCAGTACTTC
TRBD1	TRBV7-2	TRBJ1-4	once	CASSRRQGGNEKLFF	TGTGCCAGCAGCAGACGACAGGGGGGTAATGAAAAACTGTTTTTT
-	TRBV9	TRBJ1-2	-	CASSVGHSTGYGYTF	TGTGCCAGCAGCGTAGGTCATTCCACGGGCTATGGCTACACCTTC
-	TRBV5-1	TRBJ1-1	-	CASSLGSARAEAFF	TGCGCCAGCAGCTTGGGTTCGGCGAGGGCTGAAGCTTTCTTT
-	TRBV7-2	TRBJ2-1	few	CASSTRSGHMSYNEQFF	TGTGCCAGCAGCACCCGATCCGGACACATGTCCTACAATGAGCAGTTCTTC
-	TRBV7-2	TRBJ2-3	once	CASSFASTDTQYF	TGTGCCAGCAGCTTTGCGAGCACAGATACGCAGTATTTT
-	TRBV21-1	TRBJ1-5	few	CASSKEGTVLPQHF	TGTGCCAGCAGCAAAGAAGGGACAGTTCTGCCCCAGCATTTT
-	TRBV6-1	TRBJ1-6	-	CASSEEAAAPLHF	TGTGCCAGCAGTGAAGAGGCGGCGGCCCCCCTCCACTTT
-	TRBV19	TRBJ1-2	-	CASSIVPPGEVYGYTF	TGTGCCAGTAGTATAGTTCCCCCGGGGGAAGTCTATGGCTACACCTTC
TRBD2	TRBV2	TRBJ2-7	-	CASSVAGGVSEQYF	TGTGCCAGCAGCGTAGCGGGAGGGGTAAGCGAGCAGTACTTC
TRBD1	TRBV6-5	TRBJ2-3	-	CASSYSGQGLPDTQYF	TGTGCCAGCAGTTACTCGGGACAGGGCCTACCAGATACGCAGTATTTT
TRBD1	TRBV29-1	TRBJ2-2	-	CSVEGMTGPTGELFF	TGCAGCGTTGAAGGGATGACAGGGCCCACCGGGGAGCTGTTTTTT
-	TRBV29-1	TRBJ1-2	-	CSVDREGYTF	TGCAGCGTTGACCGAGAGGGCTACACCTTC
TRBD1	TRBV30	TRBJ2-2	-	CAWTAGTGYTGELFF	TGTGCCTGGACCGCCGGGACAGGATACACCGGGGAGCTGTTTTTT
-	TRBV6-5	TRBJ1-4	few	CASSSLGAGDEKLFF	TGTGCCAGCAGTTCGCTGGGGGCGGGGGATGAAAAACTGTTTTTT
-	TRBV21-1	TRBJ2-6	-	CASSLSFPDRFYSGANVLTF	TGTGCCAGCAGCCTCTCCTTCCCGGACAGATTCTACTCTGGGGCCAACGTCCTGACTTTC
-	TRBV9	TRBJ2-1	-	CASSATELSSYNEQFF	TGTGCCAGCAGCGCCACGGAGCTCAGCTCCTACAATGAGCAGTTCTTC
TRBD2	TRBV28	TRBJ2-7	-	CASSRTSGSYEQYF	TGTGCCAGCAGTCGGACTAGCGGATCCTACGAGCAGTACTTC
TRBD1	TRBV5-4	TRBJ1-2	-	CASSPRDRDGYTF	TGTGCCAGCAGCCCCCGGGACAGGGATGGCTACACCTTC
TRBD1	TRBV18	TRBJ2-1	few	CASSQIRGHNEQFF	TGTGCCAGCTCACAGATCAGGGGGCATAATGAGCAGTTCTTC
-	TRBV7-9	TRBJ2-5	-	CASSLPEGIQETQYF	TGTGCCAGCAGCTTACCGGAGGGCATCCAAGAGACCCAGTACTTC
-	TRBV7-2	TRBJ2-1	once	CASSSSGNEQFF	TGTGCCAGCAGCTCTAGTGGCAATGAGCAGTTCTTC
-	TRBV18	TRBJ1-3	-	CASSPSQGQFSGNTIYF	TGTGCCAGCTCACCATCTCAGGGTCAATTCTCTGGAAACACCATATATTTT
-	TRBV6-1	TRBJ1-1	-	CASSEQGSTEAFF	TGTGCCAGCAGTGAGCAGGGTTCCACTGAAGCTTTCTTT
-	TRBV29-1	TRBJ1-1	-	CSVESRAVSTEAFF	TGCAGCGTTGAAAGCAGGGCGGTAAGCACTGAAGCTTTCTTT
-	TRBV6-1	TRBJ1-1	-	CASISGTLNTEVFF	TGTGCCAGCATCTCCGGGACATTGAACACTGAAGTTTTCTTT
-	TRBV14	TRBJ2-7	-	CASSKDIDYEQYF	TGTGCCAGCAGTAAAGACATTGACTACGAGCAGTACTTC
TRBD1	TRBV4-1	TRBJ1-2	-	CASSQRGGDYGYTF	TGCGCCAGCAGCCAGCGAGGGGGCGACTATGGCTACACCTTC
TRBD1	TRBV5-1	TRBJ2-7	-	CASSVTGWNYEQYF	TGCGCCAGCAGCGTGACAGGGTGGAACTACGAGCAGTACTTC
-	TRBV19	TRBJ2-2	once	CASKRGSNTGELFF	TGTGCCAGTAAAAGAGGGTCGAACACCGGGGAGCTGTTTTTT
-	TRBV9	TRBJ2-5	-	CASSAPADQETQYF	TGTGCCAGCAGCGCCCCCGCGGACCAAGAGACCCAGTACTTC
TRBD1	TRBV10-3	TRBJ2-2	-	CAISGQGGGAGELFF	TGTGCCATCAGCGGACAGGGAGGAGGCGCCGGGGAGCTGTTTTTT
-	TRBV4-2	TRBJ2-7	-	CASSQENSQGEQYF	TGTGCCAGCAGCCAAGAGAACAGCCAGGGCGAGCAGTACTTC
-	TRBV25-1	TRBJ1-6	-	CASSDWGSTNSPLHF	TGTGCCAGCAGTGATTGGGGCAGCACTAATTCACCCCTCCACTTT
-	TRBV6-1	TRBJ1-5	-	CASSEAGGNQPQHF	TGTGCCAGCAGTGAGGCAGGGGGCAATCAGCCCCAGCATTTT
TRBD1	TRBV15	TRBJ1-2	-	CATTPRWAGGSGYTF	TGTGCCACCACCCCAAGGTGGGCAGGGGGATCTGGCTACACCTTC
-	TRBV7-2	TRBJ2-7	-	CASRIGTHSYEQYF	TGTGCCAGCAGGATCGGGACACACTCCTACGAGCAGTACTTC
TRBD1	TRBV7-2	TRBJ2-3	-	CASRQTGTGYTDTQYF	TGTGCCAGCAGGCAAACCGGGACAGGGTACACAGATACGCAGTATTTT
-	TRBV10-2	TRBJ1-1	-	CASSESGVRWAFF	TGCGCCAGCAGTGAGTCAGGGGTACGGTGGGCTTTCTTT
-	TRBV9	TRBJ1-6	few	CASSDTGSSPLHF	TGTGCCAGCAGCGATACAGGATCCTCACCCCTCCACTTT
TRBD1	TRBV10-3	TRBJ2-3	-	CAISTGDRTDTQYF	TGTGCCATCAGTACAGGGGATCGAACAGATACGCAGTATTTT
TRBD1	TRBV28	TRBJ2-7	few	CAATGQGNEQYF	TGTGCCGCCACGGGACAGGGTAACGAGCAGTACTTC
-	TRBV5-1	TRBJ2-5	-	CASRPPLDVTGQTQYF	TGCGCCAGCAGGCCCCCGCTCGACGTCACAGGTCAGACCCAGTACTTC
-	TRBV5-1	TRBJ2-3	-	CASSLAGTSQQDTQYF	TGCGCCAGCAGCTTGGCAGGGACTTCCCAACAAGATACGCAGTATTTT